This T cell receptor (beta chain) is drawn from a study of blood T cell repertoires in COVID-19. TCRdb's copy holds only in-frame clones and misses some; the assay was immunoSEQ multiplex PCR. The data hold around 230,000 clones, with around 89% observed a single time. CDR1 and CDR2 (germline): MNHEY, SVGAGI. CDR3 length equals 15 residues. V shed 6 bases, J shed 6 bases, and the junction held 5 bases outside the gene matches. The rearrangement uses TRBV6-5 and TRBJ2-1; the match to TRBD2 covers 13 bases. Sequencing was performed on PBMCs or T cells enriched from blood (not recorded which). This clonotype was sampled from a woman aged 25 to 39 who had recovered from COVID-19. The CDR3, as DNA: TGTGCCAGCAGGTCACTAGCGGGGGGGATCAATGAGCAGTTCTTC. Amino acids: CASRSLAGGINEQFF.